This T cell receptor beta chain was sequenced during a study of graft-versus-host responses after intestinal transplantation. Study details: Among the recipients, transplants were multivisceral, liver-intestinal, or isolated intestinal.

General study results and limits: Ileal or blood samples showed some GvH clones first, and such clones were also found in recipient marrow. Where graft-donor T cell macrochimerism was present, patients had high graft-versus-host to host-versus-graft clonal ratios in allografts. Peak circulating GvH clone levels tracked with early post-transplant HvG declines.

The table came from immunoSEQ multiplex PCR; TCRdb's copy has only in-frame clones and leaves some out. The repertoire includes under 100,000 clones, 85% to 95% of them detected once, and 0.15% to 0.2% sits in the top ten. V lost 2 bases and J lost 3, with 6 bases in between. Germline CDR1 reads SGHNT; CDR2 reads YYREEE (reference sequence). This CDR3 comprises 12 residues. This clone is a singleton in its sample. Its target is not known. The specimen comprised unstimulated CD4+ T cells sorted from spleen or lymph node cells, sampled before transplant. This sequence joins TRBV5-4 and TRBJ2-7; D not resolved. This TCR came from a human donor who was the organ donor for an intestinal transplant. CDR3 nucleotides: TGTGCCAGCAGCTTCTGGGACTACGAGCAGTACTTC. Translated: CASSFWDYEQYF.